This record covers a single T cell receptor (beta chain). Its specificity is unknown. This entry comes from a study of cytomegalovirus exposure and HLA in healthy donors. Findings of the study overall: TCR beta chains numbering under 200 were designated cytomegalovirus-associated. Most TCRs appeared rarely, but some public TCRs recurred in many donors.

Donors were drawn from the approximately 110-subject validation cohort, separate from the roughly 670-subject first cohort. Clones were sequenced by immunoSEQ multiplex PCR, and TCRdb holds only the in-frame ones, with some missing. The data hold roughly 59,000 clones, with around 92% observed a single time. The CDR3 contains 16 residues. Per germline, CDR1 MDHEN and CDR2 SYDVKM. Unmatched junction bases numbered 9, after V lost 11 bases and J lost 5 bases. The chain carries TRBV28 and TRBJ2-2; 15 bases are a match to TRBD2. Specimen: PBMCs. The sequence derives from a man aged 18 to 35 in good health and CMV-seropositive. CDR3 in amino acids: CAGPGTSGRNTGELFF. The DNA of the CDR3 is TGTGCCGGACCCGGGACTAGCGGGAGGAATACCGGGGAGCTGTTTTTT.